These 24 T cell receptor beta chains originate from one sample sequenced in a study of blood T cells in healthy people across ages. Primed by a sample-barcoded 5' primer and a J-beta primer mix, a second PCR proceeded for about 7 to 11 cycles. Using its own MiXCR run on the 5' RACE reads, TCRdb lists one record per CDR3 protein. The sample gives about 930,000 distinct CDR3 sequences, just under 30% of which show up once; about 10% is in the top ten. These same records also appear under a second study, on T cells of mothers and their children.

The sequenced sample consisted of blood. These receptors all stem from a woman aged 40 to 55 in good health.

CDR3 sequence: CASSRVSSGANVLTF. The CDR3 nucleotides read TGTGCCAGCAGTCGGGTGTCCTCTGGGGCCAACGTCCTGACTTTC. J is TRBJ2-6 and V is TRBV27; D is uncertain. Looked up from germline, CDR1 is MNHEY and CDR2 is SMNVEV (reference sequence). The CDR3 extends over 15 amino acids. Trimming removed 5 bases at V and 0 bases at J, with 8 bases between.

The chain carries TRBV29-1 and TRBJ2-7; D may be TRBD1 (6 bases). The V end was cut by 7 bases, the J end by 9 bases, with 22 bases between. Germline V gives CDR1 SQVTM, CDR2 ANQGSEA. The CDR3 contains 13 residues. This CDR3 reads CSATTSQGRRQYF. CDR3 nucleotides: TGCAGCGCGACAACCTCACAGGGCCGAAGGCAGTACTTC.

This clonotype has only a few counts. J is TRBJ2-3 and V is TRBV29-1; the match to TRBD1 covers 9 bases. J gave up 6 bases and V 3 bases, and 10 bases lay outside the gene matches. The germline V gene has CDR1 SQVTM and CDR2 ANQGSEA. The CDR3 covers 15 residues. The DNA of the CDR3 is TGCAGCGTTGACGTCGAGACAGGGGGTCCGGATACGCAGTATTTT. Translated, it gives CSVDVETGGPDTQYF.

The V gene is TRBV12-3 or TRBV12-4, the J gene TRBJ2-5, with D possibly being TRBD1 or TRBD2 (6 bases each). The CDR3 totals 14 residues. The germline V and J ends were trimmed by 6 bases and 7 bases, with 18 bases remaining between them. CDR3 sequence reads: CASSYDGGGGTQYF. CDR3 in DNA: TGTGCCAGCAGCTATGACGGAGGGGGAGGGACCCAGTACTTC.

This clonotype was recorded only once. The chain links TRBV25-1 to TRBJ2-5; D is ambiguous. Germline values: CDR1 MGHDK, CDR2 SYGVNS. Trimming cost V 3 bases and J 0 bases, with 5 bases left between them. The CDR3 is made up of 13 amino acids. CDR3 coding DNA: TGTGCCAGCAGTGACAGCGACCAAGAGACCCAGTACTTC. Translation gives CASSDSDQETQYF.

In DNA form, the CDR3 reads TGTGCCAGCAGCCTGAGACAGGCGGCAAACACAGATACGCAGTATTTT. It is translated as CASSLRQAANTDTQYF. The genes are TRBV28 and TRBJ2-3, with TRBD1 as a possible D gene (6 bases). Looked up from germline, CDR1 is MDHEN and CDR2 is SYDVKM. The V end lost 6 bases, the J end lost 2 bases, and 18 bases lay between the germline ends. The CDR3 runs to 16 residues. Full variable domain (outside the CDR3, taken from reference TRBV28 and TRBJ2-3): DVKVTQSSRYLVKRTGEKVFLECVQDMDHENMFWYRQDPGLGLRLIYFSYDVKMKEKGDIPEGYSVSREKKERFSLILESASTNQTSMYLCASSLRQAANTDTQYFGPGTRLTVL.

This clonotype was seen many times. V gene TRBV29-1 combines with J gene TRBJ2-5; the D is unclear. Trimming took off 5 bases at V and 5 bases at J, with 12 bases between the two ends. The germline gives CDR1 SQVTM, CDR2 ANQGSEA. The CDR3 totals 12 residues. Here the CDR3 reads CSVNSPYETQYF. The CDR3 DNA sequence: TGCAGCGTTAATAGCCCCTACGAGACCCAGTACTTC.

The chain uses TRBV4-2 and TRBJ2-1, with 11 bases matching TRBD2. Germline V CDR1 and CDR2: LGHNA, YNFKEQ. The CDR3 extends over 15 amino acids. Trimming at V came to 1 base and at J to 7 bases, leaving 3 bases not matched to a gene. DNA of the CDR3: TGTGCCAGCAGCCAAGCAAGGACTAGCGGGAATGAGCAGTTCTTC. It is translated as CASSQARTSGNEQFF.

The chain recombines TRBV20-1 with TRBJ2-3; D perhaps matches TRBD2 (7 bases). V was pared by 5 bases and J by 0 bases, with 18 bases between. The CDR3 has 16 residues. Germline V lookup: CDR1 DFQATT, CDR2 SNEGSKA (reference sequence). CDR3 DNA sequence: TGCAGTGCTGTCCTTCGCGGGGGCCCTAGCACAGATACGCAGTATTTT. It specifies CSAVLRGGPSTDTQYF.

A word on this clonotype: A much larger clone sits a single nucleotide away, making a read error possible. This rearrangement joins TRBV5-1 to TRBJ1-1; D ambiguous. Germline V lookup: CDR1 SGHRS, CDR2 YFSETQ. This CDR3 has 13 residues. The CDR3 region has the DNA TGCGCCAGCAGCTCTCAGGCGAACACTGATGCTTTCTTT. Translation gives CASSSQANTDAFF.

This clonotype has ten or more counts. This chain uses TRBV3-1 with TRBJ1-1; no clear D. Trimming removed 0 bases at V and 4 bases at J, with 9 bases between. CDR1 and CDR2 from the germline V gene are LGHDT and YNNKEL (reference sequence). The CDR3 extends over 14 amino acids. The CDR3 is CASSQDRGRTEAFF. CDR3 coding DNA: TGTGCCAGCAGCCAAGACCGGGGTCGCACTGAAGCTTTCTTT.

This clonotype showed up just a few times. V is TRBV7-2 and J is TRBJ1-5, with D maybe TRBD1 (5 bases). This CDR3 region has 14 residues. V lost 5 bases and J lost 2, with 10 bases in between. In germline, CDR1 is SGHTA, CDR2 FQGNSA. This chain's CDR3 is CASSARGGNQPQHF. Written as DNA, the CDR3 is TGTGCCAGCAGCGCCCGGGGCGGCAATCAGCCCCAGCATTTT. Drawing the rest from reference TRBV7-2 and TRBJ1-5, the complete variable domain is GAGVSQSPSNKVTEKGKDVELRCDPISGHTALYWYRQSLGQGLEFLIYFQGNSAPDKSGLPSDRFSAERTGGSVSTLTIQRTQQEDSAVYLCASSARGGNQPQHFGDGTRLSIL.

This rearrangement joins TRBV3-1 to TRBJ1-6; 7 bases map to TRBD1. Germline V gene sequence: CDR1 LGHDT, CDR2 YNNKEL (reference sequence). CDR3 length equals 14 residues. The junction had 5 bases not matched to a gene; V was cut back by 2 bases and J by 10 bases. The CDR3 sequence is CASSQTGERSPLHF. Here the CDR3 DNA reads TGTGCCAGCAGCCAAACAGGGGAGAGGTCACCCCTCCACTTT.

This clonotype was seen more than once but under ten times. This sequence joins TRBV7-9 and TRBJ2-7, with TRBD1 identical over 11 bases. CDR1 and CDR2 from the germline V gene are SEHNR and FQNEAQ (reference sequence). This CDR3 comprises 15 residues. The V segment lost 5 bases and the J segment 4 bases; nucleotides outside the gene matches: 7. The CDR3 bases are TGTGCCAGCAGCCGGTCCGGGACAGGGGGGTACGAGCAGTACTTC. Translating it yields CASSRSGTGGYEQYF.

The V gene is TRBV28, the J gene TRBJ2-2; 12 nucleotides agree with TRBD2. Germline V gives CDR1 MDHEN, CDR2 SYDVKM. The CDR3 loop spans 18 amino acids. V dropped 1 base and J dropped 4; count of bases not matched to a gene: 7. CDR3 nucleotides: TGTGCCAGCAGTTTATTACCTGGACTAGCGGGGTTCACCGGGGAGCTGTTTTTT. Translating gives CASSLLPGLAGFTGELFF.

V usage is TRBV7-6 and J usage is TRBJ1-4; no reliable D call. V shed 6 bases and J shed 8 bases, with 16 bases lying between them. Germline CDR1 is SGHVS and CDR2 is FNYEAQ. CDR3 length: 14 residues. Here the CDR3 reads CASRRADSGEKLFF. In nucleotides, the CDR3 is TGTGCCAGCAGACGAGCGGACTCCGGGGAAAAACTGTTTTTT.

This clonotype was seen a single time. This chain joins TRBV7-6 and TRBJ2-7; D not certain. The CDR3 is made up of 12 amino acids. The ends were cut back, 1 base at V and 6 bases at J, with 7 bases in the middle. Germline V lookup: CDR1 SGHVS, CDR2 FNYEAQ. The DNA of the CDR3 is TGTGCCAGCAGCTTAGACAGATTCGAGCAGTACTTC. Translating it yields CASSLDRFEQYF.

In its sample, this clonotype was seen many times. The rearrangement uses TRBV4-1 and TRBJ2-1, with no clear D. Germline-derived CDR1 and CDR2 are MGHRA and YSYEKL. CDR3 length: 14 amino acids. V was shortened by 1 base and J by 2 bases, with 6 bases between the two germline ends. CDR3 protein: CASSQGSPYNEQFF. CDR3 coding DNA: TGCGCCAGCAGCCAAGGTTCGCCCTACAATGAGCAGTTCTTC.

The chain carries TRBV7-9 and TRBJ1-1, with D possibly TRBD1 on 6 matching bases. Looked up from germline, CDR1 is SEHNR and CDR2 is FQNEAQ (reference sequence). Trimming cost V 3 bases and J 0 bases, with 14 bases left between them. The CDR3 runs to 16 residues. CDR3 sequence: CASSLRGGDMNTEAFF. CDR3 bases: TGTGCCAGCAGCTTGAGGGGGGGGGACATGAACACTGAAGCTTTCTTT.

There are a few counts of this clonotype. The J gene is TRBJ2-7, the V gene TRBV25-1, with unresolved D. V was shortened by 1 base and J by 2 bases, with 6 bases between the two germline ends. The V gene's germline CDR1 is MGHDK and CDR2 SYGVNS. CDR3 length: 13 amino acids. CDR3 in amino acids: CASSEWEAYEQYF. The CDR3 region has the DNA TGTGCCAGCAGTGAATGGGAAGCCTACGAGCAGTACTTC.

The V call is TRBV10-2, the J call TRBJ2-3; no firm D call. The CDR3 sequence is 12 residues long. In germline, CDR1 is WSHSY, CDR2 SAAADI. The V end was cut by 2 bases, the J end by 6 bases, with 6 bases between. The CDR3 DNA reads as TGCGCCAGCAGTGAGAAGGATGATACGCAGTATTTT. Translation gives CASSEKDDTQYF.

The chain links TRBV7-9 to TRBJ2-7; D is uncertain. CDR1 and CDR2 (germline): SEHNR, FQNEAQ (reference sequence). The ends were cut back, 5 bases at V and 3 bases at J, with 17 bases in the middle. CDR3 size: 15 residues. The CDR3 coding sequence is TGTGCCAGCAGCCTAGAGGCCAGCCCTCTCTACGAGCAGTACTTC. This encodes CASSLEASPLYEQYF. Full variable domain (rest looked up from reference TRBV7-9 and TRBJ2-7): DTGVSQNPRHKITKRGQNVTFRCDPISEHNRLYWYRQTLGQGPEFLTYFQNEAQLEKSRLLSDRFSAERPKGSFSTLEIQRTEQGDSAMYLCASSLEASPLYEQYFGPGTRLTVT.

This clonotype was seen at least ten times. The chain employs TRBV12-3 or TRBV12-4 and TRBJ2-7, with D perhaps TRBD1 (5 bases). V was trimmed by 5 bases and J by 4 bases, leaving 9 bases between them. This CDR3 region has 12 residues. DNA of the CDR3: TGTGCCAGCAGTAGGGGTTTATACGAGCAGTACTTC. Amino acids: CASSRGLYEQYF.

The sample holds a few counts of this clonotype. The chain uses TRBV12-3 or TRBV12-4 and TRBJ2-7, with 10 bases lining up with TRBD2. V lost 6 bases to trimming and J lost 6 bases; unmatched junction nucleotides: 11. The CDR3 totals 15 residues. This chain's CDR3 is CASSSGTSAAGEQYF. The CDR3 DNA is TGTGCCAGCAGCTCCGGGACTAGCGCGGCGGGCGAGCAGTACTTC.